This entry concerns a single TCR beta chain. The sample comes from a study of blood T cell repertoires in COVID-19. Across the whole study: COVID-19 samples from acute and convalescent phases originated in the United States, Italy and Spain. From T cells, B-cell-depleted T cells, or PBMCs came the material, which was cDNA or gDNA.

Original methodology: Reference gene primer amplification gave estimated nucleated cell counts. TCRdb keeps only in-frame clones here, not all; method: immunoSEQ multiplex PCR. That table furnishes V, J and clone size, whereas the DNA furnished D and trimming. In the table there are over 45,000 clones, around 84% of which are singletons. Sequencing was carried out using peripheral blood. The clonotype comes from a human donor in a cohort sampled during active or convalescent COVID-19.

Here the CDR3 DNA reads TGTGCCAGCTCACCTAGCGGGGGGGGTTACGAGCAGTACTTC. Protein product: CASSPSGGGYEQYF. The chain carries TRBV18 and TRBJ2-7, with 11 positions matching TRBD2. The CDR3 extends over 14 amino acids. Germline CDR1 reads KGHSH; CDR2 reads LQKENI. V shed 3 bases, J shed 4 bases, and the junction held 2 bases outside the gene matches.